The rows below give T cell receptor beta chains drawn from one sample of a study of blood T cell repertoires in COVID-19. The data were produced by immunoSEQ multiplex PCR, yet TCRdb's version contains in-frame clones alone and is incomplete. This table has about 31,000 clones, approximately 86% appearing once. Sequences were obtained from peripheral blood. The receptor source for this set is a man in his sixties with COVID-19, enrolled during active disease. The CDR3 runs from the conserved cysteine through the conserved F or W. The order of the fields is D gene, J gene, V gene, clone size, CDR3 DNA, CDR3 protein. The D gene is left open where the match is weak. Size is omitted from some rows. Given values are once, few, many or a class for expanded clones.

- TRBJ1-4 TRBV2 - TGTGCCAGCAGTGATGATTGGGTACAGCGGGAAAAACTGTTTTTT CASSDDWVQREKLFF
TRBD1 TRBJ2-3 TRBV7-9 - TGTGCCAGCACGGGACAGGGCAGCACAGATACGCAGTATTTT CASTGQGSTDTQYF
- TRBJ2-5 TRBV9 - TGTGCCAGCAGCGTAGGGACAGTTCAAGAGACCCAGTACTTC CASSVGTVQETQYF
- TRBJ2-1 TRBV7-3 - TGTGCCAGCAGCTTGGGGGGGCCCGAGTCGAATGAGCAGTTCTTC CASSLGGPESNEQFF
- TRBJ2-5 TRBV5-1 - TGCGCCAGCAGCTTGGTGAGGGATGGCGAGACCCAGTACTTC CASSLVRDGETQYF
- TRBJ2-1 TRBV5-4 - TGTGCCAGCAGCTTCGACAGTAACTCCTACAATGAGCAGTTCTTC CASSFDSNSYNEQFF
- TRBJ2-1 TRBV5-1 - TGCGCCAGCAGCTTGGCTCAGGTAAAGGATGAGCAGTTCTTC CASSLAQVKDEQFF
- TRBJ1-1 TRBV20-1 - TGCAGTGGGCCTGAAGCTTTCTTT CSGPEAFF
- TRBJ1-4 TRBV6-6 - TGTGCTAGCCGGGACAACCAAGAAAAACTGTTTTTT CASRDNQEKLFF
TRBD2 TRBJ2-3 TRBV7-9 - TGTGCCAGCAGCTTGACGGGAGGGCTCGCAGATACGCAGTATTTT CASSLTGGLADTQYF
TRBD1 TRBJ2-7 TRBV2 - TGTGCCAGCAAACCCCCGACAGGGGCCGGATTCTACGAGCAGTACTTC CASKPPTGAGFYEQYF
- TRBJ1-2 TRBV6-6 - TGTGCCAGCAGCCAGAATTCGCGGGGCTACACCTTC CASSQNSRGYTF
- TRBJ1-2 TRBV10-2 few TGCGCCAGCAGCGAAGGACTTTACAACTATGGCTACACCTTC CASSEGLYNYGYTF
- TRBJ1-5 TRBV18 once TGTGCCAGCTCACCACAGGGGCAAGATCAGCCCCAGCATTTT CASSPQGQDQPQHF
TRBD2 TRBJ2-5 TRBV9 - TGTGCCAGCAGCCCCCGGACTAGCGAAGAGACCCAGTACTTC CASSPRTSEETQYF
- TRBJ2-7 TRBV14 - TGTGCCAGCAGTAAAGCCGGGATTGGATCCTACGAGCAGTACTTC CASSKAGIGSYEQYF
TRBD2 TRBJ2-1 TRBV5-1 - TGCGCCAGCAGCCGGACTAGCGGGGGGAGCTCCTACAATGAGCAGTTCTTC CASSRTSGGSSYNEQFF
TRBD2 TRBJ2-5 TRBV19 - TGTGCCAGTAGCTCGGGACTAGGAGTCGAGACCCAGTACTTC CASSSGLGVETQYF
TRBD2 TRBJ2-7 TRBV2 few TGTGCCAGCAGTAAACTAGCGGGAGGGGGATCCGAGCAGTACTTC CASSKLAGGGSEQYF